This T cell receptor (beta chain) was observed in a study of blood T cell repertoires in COVID-19. Study-level background: From the United States, Italy and Spain came samples of acute and convalescent COVID-19.

Original analysis: Nucleated cell counts were estimated from reference gene primer amplification. Profiled with immunoSEQ multiplex PCR; TCRdb holds only in-frame clones, not every one. V, J and clone size reflect that table, while D and trimming were determined from the DNA. The sample gives about 170,000 clones, more than 75% of which show up once; roughly 7% is in the top ten. V lost 7 bases and J 5 bases, leaving 14 bases between the germline ends. The CDR3 length is 13 residues. J is TRBJ1-1 and V is TRBV12-3 or TRBV12-4, with D maybe TRBD1 (6 bases). This sequence was found in a woman between 45 and 60 years old who had recovered from COVID-19. The sample consisted of PBMCs or T cells enriched from blood (not recorded which). This CDR3 is CASTSTGPTEAFF. CDR3 coding DNA: TGTGCCAGCACCTCGACAGGACCAACTGAAGCTTTCTTT.